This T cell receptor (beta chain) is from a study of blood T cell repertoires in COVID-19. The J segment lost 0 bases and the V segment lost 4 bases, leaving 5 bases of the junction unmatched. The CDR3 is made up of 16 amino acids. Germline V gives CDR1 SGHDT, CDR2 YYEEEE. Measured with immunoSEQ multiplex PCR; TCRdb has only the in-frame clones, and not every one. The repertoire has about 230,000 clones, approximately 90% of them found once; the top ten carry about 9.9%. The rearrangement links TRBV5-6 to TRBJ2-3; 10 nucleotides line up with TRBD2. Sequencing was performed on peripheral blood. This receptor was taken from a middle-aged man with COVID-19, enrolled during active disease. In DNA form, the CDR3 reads TGTGCCAGCAGCCGCCTAGCGGGGGATAGCACAGATACGCAGTATTTT. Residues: CASSRLAGDSTDTQYF. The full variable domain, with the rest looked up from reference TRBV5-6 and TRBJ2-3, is DAGVTQSPTHLIKTRGQQVTLRCSPKSGHDTVSWYQQALGQGPQFIFQYYEEEERQRGNFPDRFSGHQFPNYSSELNVNALLLGDSALYLCASSRLAGDSTDTQYFGPGTRLTVL.